These 10 T cell receptor beta chains were sequenced from one sample in a study of T cell responses to AZD1222 COVID-19 vaccine. The table came from immunoSEQ multiplex PCR; TCRdb's copy has only in-frame clones and leaves some out. The sample shows 95,000 to 100,000 clones, about 90% of them seen only once. The sample here was peripheral blood, taken on day 0 of AZD1222 vaccination. These receptors all come from an adult in good health.

V is TRBV10-2 and J is TRBJ2-1; D tentatively reads TRBD1 or TRBD2 (7 bases each). Per germline, CDR1 WSHSY and CDR2 SAAADI. The V gene lost 3 bases and the J gene lost 7 bases, with 19 bases spanning the gap. The CDR3 is 16 amino acids. CDR3 bases: TGCGCCAGCAGTGACCCCAGGGGGGGGTATCTGAATGAGCAGTTCTTC. It encodes CASSDPRGGYLNEQFF.

The chain has TRBV18 and TRBJ1-1; D remains ambiguous. This CDR3 has 12 amino acids. CDR1 is KGHSH, CDR2 LQKENI, per germline. Trimming cost V 5 bases and J 6 bases, with 10 bases left between them. The CDR3 spells CASSSGESEAFF. In nucleotides, the CDR3 is TGTGCCAGCTCATCAGGTGAATCTGAAGCTTTCTTT.

The chain combines TRBV29-1 with TRBJ1-1; D ambiguous. Germline V gene data show CDR1 as SQVTM and CDR2 as ANQGSEA. Trimming removed 5 bases at V and 8 bases at J, with 18 bases between. The CDR3 extends over 13 amino acids. CDR3 coding DNA: TGCAGCGTTTCTGGACTTGCGGGCAGAGAAGCTTTCTTT. This sequence encodes CSVSGLAGREAFF.

The V gene is TRBV12-5, the J gene TRBJ1-2; no clear D gene. Between the trimmed V and J ends, which lost 7 bases and 4 bases, there was a span of 19 bases. The CDR3 runs 15 residues. CDR1 is LGHNT and CDR2 is FRNRAP in the germline V gene. DNA of the CDR3: TGTGCTAGTGCCCGTGAGGCAGGAGCCCTCTATGGCTACACCTTC. It yields the protein CASAREAGALYGYTF.

V usage is TRBV6-1 and J usage is TRBJ2-3, with 9 bases lining up with TRBD2. Germline CDR1 MNHNS, CDR2 SASEGT. The CDR3 totals 17 residues. With 4 bases clipped from V and 6 bases from J, the junction kept 14 bases outside the gene matches. The CDR3 DNA follows: TGTGCCAGCAGTGGGGAGACCGGGACTAGCTATTCGGATACGCAGTATTTT. Amino acid sequence: CASSGETGTSYSDTQYF.

This chain connects TRBV27 to TRBJ1-5, with TRBD1 identical over 9 bases. CDR3 length: 19 amino acids. J was trimmed by 0 bases and V by 5 bases; bases with no gene match: 14. CDR1 MNHEY and CDR2 SMNVEV come from the germline V gene (reference sequence). The CDR3 protein is CASSGQGIRLPLSNQPQHF. CDR3 bases: TGTGCCAGCAGTGGACAGGGGATAAGATTACCCCTTAGCAATCAGCCCCAGCATTTT.

The chain couples TRBV5-1 to TRBJ2-7; 10 bases fit TRBD2. The junction had 3 bases not matched to a gene; V was cut back by 3 bases and J by 3 bases. The CDR3 contains 14 residues. CDR1 and CDR2 from the germline V gene are SGHRS and YFSETQ. Here the CDR3 DNA reads TGCGCCAGCAGCTGGTCTAGCGGGAGCTACGAGCAGTACTTC. This gives the protein CASSWSSGSYEQYF.

This chain uses TRBV2 with TRBJ2-5; 11 bases match TRBD2. The ends lost 5 bases at V and 1 base at J; junction bases unmatched: 6. Germline-derived CDR1 and CDR2 are SNHLY and FYNNEI. The CDR3 length is 16 residues. CDR3 DNA: TGTGCCAGCAGTCCGGGGACTAGCGGAGCCCAAGAGACCCAGTACTTC. It codes for CASSPGTSGAQETQYF.

V usage is TRBV15 and J usage is TRBJ2-1; D is uncertain. V was shortened by 0 bases and J by 10 bases, with 10 bases between the two germline ends. This CDR3 is built from 13 residues. Germline V CDR1 and CDR2: LNHNV, YYDKDF (reference sequence). The CDR3 nucleotides are TGTGCCACCAGCAGAGATCGAATAAGGGAGCAGTTCTTC. This encodes CATSRDRIREQFF.

The rearrangement joins TRBV3-1 (or the pseudogene TRBV3-2) to TRBJ2-1; 9 positions agree with TRBD1. The V gene's germline CDR1 is LGHDT and CDR2 YNNKEL (reference sequence). This CDR3 has 12 residues. V shed 6 bases and J 10 bases; nucleotides not matched to a gene: 4. CDR3 sequence reads: CASRGDRDEQFF. The CDR3 coding sequence is TGTGCCAGCAGGGGGGACAGGGACGAGCAGTTCTTC.